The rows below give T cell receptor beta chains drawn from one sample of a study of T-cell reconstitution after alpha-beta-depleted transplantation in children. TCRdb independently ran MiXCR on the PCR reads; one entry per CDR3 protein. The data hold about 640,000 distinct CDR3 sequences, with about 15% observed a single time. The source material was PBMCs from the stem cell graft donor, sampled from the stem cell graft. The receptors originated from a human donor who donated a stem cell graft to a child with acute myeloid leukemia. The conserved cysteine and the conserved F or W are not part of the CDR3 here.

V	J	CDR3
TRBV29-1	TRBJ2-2	SVLRGGSTGELF
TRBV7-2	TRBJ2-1	ASSPGLNEQF
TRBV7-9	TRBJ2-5	ASRSGGIQETQY
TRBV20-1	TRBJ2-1	SASQGSGYNEQF
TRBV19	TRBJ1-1	ASSMALSEAF
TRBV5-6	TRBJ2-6	ASSFRTGVPGANVLT
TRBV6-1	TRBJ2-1	ASNPSTGGLYNEQF
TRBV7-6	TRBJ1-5	ASSRDGNNQPQH
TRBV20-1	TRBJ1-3	SASLLGGNTIY
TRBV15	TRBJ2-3	ATSRDFVLTGDTQY
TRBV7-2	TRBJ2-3	ASRATDTQY
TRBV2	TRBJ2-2	ASTGGRNTGELF
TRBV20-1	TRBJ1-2	SAKGQAEFYGYT
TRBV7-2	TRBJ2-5	ASSDLGRRETQY
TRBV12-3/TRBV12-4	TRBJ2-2	ASKRLGQGNTGELF
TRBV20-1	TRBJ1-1	SARDSSSPGNTEAF
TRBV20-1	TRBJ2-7	SARDPHTYEQY
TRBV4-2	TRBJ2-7	ASSQEVAALYEQY
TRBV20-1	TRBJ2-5	SAPGQNQETQY
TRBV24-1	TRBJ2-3	ATSETKTGWGDTQY
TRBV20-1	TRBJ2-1	SAGGVSSYNEQF
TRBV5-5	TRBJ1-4	ASRTRLATNEKLF
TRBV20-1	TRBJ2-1	SAIPWGRQLRSSYNEQF
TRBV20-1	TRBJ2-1	SAPLGGNEQF
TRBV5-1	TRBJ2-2	ASSLSGGTGEAGELF
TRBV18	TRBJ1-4	ASSPRQRGPNEKLF
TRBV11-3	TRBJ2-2	ASSLDRVTGELF
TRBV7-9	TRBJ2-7	ASSSDLISYEQY
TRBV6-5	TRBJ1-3	ASRDRGLYSGNTIY
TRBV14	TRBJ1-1	ASSGTGIASF
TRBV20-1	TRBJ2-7	SARDARTGGYEQY
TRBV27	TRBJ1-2	ARSPQDTRYGYT
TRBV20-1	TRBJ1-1	RPPDTEAF
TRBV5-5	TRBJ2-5	AEIGKLGGRETQY
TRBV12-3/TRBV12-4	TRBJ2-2	ASSLLGLDTGELF
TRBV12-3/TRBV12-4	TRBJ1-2	ASSHGDSSGGYT
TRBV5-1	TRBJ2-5	ASSTSTGPRETQY
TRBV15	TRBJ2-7	ATSRDRWGTPSYEQY
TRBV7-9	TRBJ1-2	ASSLDRAGFGYT
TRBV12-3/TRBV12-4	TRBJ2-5	ASSLYTGTQY
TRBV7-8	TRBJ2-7	ASSFRHAYEQY
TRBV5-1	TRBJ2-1	ASSLGELRYNEQF